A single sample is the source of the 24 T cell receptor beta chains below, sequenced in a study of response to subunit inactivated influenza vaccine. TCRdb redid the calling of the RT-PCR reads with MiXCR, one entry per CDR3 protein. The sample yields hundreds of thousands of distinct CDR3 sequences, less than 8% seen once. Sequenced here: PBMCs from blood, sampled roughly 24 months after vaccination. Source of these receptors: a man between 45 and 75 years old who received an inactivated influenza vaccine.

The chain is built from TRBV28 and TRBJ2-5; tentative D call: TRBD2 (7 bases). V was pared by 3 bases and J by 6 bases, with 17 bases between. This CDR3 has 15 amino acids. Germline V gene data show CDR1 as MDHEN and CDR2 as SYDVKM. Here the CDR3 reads CASSFSWGGRQTQYF. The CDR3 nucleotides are TGTGCCAGCAGTTTCTCGTGGGGGGGCAGGCAGACCCAGTACTTC.

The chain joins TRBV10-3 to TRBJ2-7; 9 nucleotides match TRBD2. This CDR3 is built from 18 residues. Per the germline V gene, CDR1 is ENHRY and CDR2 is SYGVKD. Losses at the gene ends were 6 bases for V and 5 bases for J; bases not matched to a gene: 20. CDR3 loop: CAIRGLNWVRTSVHEQYF. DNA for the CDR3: TGTGCCATCAGGGGCTTAAATTGGGTCAGGACTAGCGTCCACGAGCAGTACTTC.

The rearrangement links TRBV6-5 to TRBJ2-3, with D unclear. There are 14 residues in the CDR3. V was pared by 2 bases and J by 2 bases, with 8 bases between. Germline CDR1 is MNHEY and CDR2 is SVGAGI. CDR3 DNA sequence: TGTGCCAGCAGTTACGTCAGTTACACAGATACGCAGTATTTT. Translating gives CASSYVSYTDTQYF.

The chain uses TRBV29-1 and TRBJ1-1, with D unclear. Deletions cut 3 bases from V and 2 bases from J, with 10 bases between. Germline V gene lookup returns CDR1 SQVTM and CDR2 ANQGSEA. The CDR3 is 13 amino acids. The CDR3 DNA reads TGCAGCGTTGAGTCACTTTTAAACACTGAAGCTTTCTTT. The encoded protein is CSVESLLNTEAFF.

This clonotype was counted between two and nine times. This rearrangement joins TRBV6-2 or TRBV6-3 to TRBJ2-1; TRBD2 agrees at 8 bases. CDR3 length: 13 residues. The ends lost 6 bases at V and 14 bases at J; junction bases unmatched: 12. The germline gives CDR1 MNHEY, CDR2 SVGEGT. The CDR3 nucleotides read TGTGCCAGCAGACCTAATAGCGGGAACCCCGAGTTCTTC. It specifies CASRPNSGNPEFF.

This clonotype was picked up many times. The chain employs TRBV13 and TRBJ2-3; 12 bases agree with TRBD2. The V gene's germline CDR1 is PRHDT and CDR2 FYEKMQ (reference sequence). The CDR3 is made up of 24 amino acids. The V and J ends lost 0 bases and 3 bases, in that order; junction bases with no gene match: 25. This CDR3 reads CASSLGGRSSTLAGGGGATDTQYF. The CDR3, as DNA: TGTGCCAGCAGCTTAGGAGGTCGGTCCTCAACACTAGCGGGAGGTGGTGGTGCTACAGATACGCAGTATTTT.

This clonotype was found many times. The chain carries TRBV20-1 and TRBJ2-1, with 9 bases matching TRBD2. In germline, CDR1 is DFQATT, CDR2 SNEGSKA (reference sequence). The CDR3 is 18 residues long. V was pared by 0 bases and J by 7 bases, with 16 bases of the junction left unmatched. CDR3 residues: CSARDIRLGREGWNEQFF. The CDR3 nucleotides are TGCAGTGCTAGAGATATCAGGCTCGGGCGGGAGGGGTGGAATGAGCAGTTCTTC.

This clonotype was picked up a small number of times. DNA of the CDR3: TGTGCCAGCCGAGGGGTGGAGACCCAGTACTTC. This encodes CASRGVETQYF. V is TRBV6-1 and J is TRBJ2-5; D may be TRBD1 or TRBD2 (5 bases each). The CDR3 runs to 11 residues. Germline V CDR1 and CDR2: MNHNS, SASEGT. Trimming pared 8 bases from V and 5 bases from J, leaving 9 bases between.

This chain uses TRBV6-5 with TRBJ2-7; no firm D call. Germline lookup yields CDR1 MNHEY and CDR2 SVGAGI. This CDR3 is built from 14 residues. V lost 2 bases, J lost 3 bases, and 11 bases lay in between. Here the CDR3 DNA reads TGTGCCAGCAGTTACGGCTACTCCAGCTACGAGCAGTACTTC. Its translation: CASSYGYSSYEQYF.

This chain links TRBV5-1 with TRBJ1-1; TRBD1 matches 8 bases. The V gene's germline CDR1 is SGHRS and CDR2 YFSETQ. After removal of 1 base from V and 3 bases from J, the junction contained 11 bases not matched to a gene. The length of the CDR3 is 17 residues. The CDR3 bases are TGCGCCAGCAGCTTGTCGGCAGGGGGCATCTTTGACACTGAAGCTTTCTTT. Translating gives CASSLSAGGIFDTEAFF.

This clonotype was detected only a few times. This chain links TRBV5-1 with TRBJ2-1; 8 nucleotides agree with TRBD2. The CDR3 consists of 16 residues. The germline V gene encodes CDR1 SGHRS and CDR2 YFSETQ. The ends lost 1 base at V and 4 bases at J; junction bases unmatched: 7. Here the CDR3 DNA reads TGCGCCAGCAGCTTGAGGGCTAGCGGGCCGTACAATGAGCAGTTCTTC. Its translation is CASSLRASGPYNEQFF.

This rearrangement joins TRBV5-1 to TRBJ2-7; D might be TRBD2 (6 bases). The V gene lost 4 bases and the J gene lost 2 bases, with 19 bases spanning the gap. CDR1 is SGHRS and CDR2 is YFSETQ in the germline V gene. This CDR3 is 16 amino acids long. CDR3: CASSPSFSSEPYEQYF. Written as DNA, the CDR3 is TGCGCCAGCAGCCCATCCTTTTCTAGCGAGCCCTACGAGCAGTACTTC.

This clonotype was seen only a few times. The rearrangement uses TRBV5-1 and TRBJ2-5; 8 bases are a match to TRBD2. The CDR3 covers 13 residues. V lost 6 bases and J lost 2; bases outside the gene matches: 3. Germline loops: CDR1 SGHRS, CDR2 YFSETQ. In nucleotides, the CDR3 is TGCGCCAGCACCGTAGCGGGGCAAGAGACCCAGTACTTC. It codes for CASTVAGQETQYF.

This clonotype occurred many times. The CDR3 DNA is TGCAGCGCCTCTGGGGGGAGCTCCTACAATGAGCAGTTCTTC. Translating gives CSASGGSSYNEQFF. The genes are TRBV29-1 and TRBJ2-1, with TRBD2 as a possible D gene (6 bases). The CDR3 sequence is 14 residues long. V lost 7 bases and J 0 bases, leaving 13 bases between the germline ends. Per the germline V gene, CDR1 is SQVTM and CDR2 is ANQGSEA.

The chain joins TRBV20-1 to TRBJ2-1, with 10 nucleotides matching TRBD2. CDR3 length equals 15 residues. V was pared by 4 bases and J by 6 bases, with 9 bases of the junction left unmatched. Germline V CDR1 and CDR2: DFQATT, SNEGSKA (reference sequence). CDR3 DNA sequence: TGCAGTGCTAAGGCCGGCCTAGCGGGAGCCAATGAGCAGTTCTTC. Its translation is CSAKAGLAGANEQFF.

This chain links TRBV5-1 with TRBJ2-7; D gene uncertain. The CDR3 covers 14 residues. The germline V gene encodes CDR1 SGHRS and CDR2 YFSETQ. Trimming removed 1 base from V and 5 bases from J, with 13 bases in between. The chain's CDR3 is CASSLTQSRNEQYF. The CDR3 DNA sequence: TGCGCCAGCAGCTTGACACAGTCGAGAAACGAGCAGTACTTC.

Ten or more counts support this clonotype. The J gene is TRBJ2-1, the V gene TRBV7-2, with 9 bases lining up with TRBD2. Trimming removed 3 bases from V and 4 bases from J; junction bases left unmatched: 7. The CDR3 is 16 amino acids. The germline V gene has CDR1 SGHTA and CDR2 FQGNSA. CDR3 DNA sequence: TGTGCCAGCAGCTTGACTAGCGGAAATATATACAATGAGCAGTTCTTC. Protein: CASSLTSGNIYNEQFF.

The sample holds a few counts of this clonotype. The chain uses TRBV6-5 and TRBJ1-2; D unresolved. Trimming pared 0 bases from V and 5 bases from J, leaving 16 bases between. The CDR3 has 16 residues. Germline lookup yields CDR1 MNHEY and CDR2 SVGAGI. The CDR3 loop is CASSYSTARVMYGYTF. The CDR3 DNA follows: TGTGCCAGCAGTTACTCGACGGCGAGGGTTATGTATGGCTACACCTTC.

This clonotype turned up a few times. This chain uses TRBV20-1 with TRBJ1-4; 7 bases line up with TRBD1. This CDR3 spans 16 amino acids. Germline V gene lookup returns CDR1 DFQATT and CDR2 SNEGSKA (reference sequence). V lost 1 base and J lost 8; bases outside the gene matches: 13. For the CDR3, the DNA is TGCAGTGCTAGAGCCCCGACAGGGAATATGCGGGAAAAACTGTTTTTT. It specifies CSARAPTGNMREKLFF.

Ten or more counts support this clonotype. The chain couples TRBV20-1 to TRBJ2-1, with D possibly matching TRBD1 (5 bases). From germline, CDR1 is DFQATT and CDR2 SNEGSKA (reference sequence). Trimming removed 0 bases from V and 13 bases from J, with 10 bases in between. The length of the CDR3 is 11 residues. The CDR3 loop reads CSARDTGIQFF. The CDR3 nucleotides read TGCAGTGCTAGAGATACAGGAATACAGTTCTTC.

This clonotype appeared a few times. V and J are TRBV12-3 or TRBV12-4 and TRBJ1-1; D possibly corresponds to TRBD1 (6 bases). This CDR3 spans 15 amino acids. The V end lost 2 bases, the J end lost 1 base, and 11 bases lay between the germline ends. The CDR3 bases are TGTGCCAGCAGTTTAATGGGACAAACGAACACTGAAGCTTTCTTT. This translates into CASSLMGQTNTEAFF.

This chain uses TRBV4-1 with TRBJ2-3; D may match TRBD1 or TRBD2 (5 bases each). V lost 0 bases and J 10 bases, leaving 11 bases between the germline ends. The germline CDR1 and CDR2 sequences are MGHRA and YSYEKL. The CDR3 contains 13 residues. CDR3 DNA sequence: TGCGCCAGCAGCCAAGATTCGCAGGGAGCGCAGTATTTT. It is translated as CASSQDSQGAQYF.

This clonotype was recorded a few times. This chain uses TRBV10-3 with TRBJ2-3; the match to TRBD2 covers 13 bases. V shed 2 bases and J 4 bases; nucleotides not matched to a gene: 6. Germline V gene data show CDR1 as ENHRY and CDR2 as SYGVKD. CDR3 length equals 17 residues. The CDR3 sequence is CAISEGLAGEQADTQYF. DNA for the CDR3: TGTGCCATCAGTGAGGGACTAGCGGGAGAACAGGCAGATACGCAGTATTTT.

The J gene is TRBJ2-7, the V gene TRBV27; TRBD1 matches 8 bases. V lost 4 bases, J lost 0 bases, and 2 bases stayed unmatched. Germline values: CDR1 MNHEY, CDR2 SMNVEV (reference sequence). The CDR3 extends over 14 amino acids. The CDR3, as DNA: TGTGCCAGCAGTTCGGACAGGGTCTCCTACGAGCAGTACTTC. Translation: CASSSDRVSYEQYF.